The clone carrying this T cell receptor beta chain came up a few times. Its antigen is as yet unknown. This specimen belongs to a study of vaccination and CD4 T cells after COVID-19. Overall study context: The stimulus for the cells was overlapping spike peptides derived from SARS-CoV-2, HCoV-NL63, HCoV-OC43 and HCoV-229E.

The treatment is: approximately nine-day PBMC culture with coronavirus spike peptide pools or control peptides (ViraFEST assay). At both days 3 and 7, half the medium was replaced with fresh IL-2 medium. Cultured CD4+ T cell DNA was sequenced using the Oncomine TCR Beta short-read assay. DNA came from CD4+ T cells after culture. One entry per CDR3 protein, called by TCRdb with MiXCR from the PCR reads. The sample carries roughly 15,000 distinct CDR3 sequences, approximately 30% recorded once. The sequencing input was cultured CD4+ T cells from blood. This TCR came from a human donor with COVID-19.

The CDR3 reads CASSPGGVGNQPQHF. The CDR3 coding sequence is TGTGCCAGTAGTCCGGGAGGGGTCGGTAATCAGCCCCAGCATTTT. The chain joins TRBV19 to TRBJ1-5, with D possibly matching TRBD1 (5 bases). Germline V gene data show CDR1 as LNHDA and CDR2 as SQIVND (reference sequence). This CDR3 contains 15 residues. The germline V and J ends were trimmed by 5 bases and 4 bases, with 15 bases remaining between them. The full variable domain, with the rest looked up from reference TRBV19 and TRBJ1-5, is DGGITQSPKYLFRKEGQNVTLSCEQNLNHDAMYWYRQDPGQGLRLIYYSQIVNDFQKGDIAEGYSVSREKKESFPLTVTSAQKNPTAFYLCASSPGGVGNQPQHFGDGTRLSIL.